The 23 T cell receptor beta chains given below trace back to one sample, sequenced in a study of graft-versus-host responses after intestinal transplantation. Intraepithelial lymphocytes and lamina propria lymphocytes were released through processing of graft tissue. The method was immunoSEQ multiplex PCR; TCRdb's version includes in-frame clones alone and lacks a portion of them. The sample carries approximately 60,000 clones, 89% recorded once. The sequences come from ileum tissue, collected roughly 54 weeks after transplant. The receptors shown here come from a human patient who received an intestinal transplant, so some T cells may come from the graft donor.

The rearrangement uses TRBV30 and TRBJ2-1; the match to TRBD2 covers 13 bases. The V gene's germline CDR1 is GTSNPN and CDR2 SVGIG (reference sequence). Unmatched junction bases numbered 16, after V lost 8 bases and J lost 3 bases. The CDR3 is 18 amino acids. DNA of the CDR3: TGTGCCGGAACCGGGACTAGCGGGACTATCGGGAACTACAATGAGCAGTTCTTC. Amino acids: CAGTGTSGTIGNYNEQFF.

This chain uses TRBV11-2 with TRBJ2-3; TRBD1 is a possible D gene (5 bases). The V end was cut by 1 base, the J end by 1 base, with 6 bases between. Germline V CDR1 and CDR2: SGHAT, FQNNGV. This CDR3 has 14 amino acids. The CDR3 loop reads CASSLVGGTDTQYF. The CDR3 nucleotides read TGTGCCAGCAGCTTAGTAGGGGGCACAGATACGCAGTATTTT. The variable domain in full, completed from reference TRBV11-2 and TRBJ2-3, reads EAGVAQSPRYKIIEKRQSVAFWCNPISGHATLYWYQQILGQGPKLLIQFQNNGVVDDSQLPKDRFSAERLKGVDSTLKIQPAKLEDSAVYLCASSLVGGTDTQYFGPGTRLTVL.

The chain recombines TRBV21-1 with TRBJ1-1; no DNA check was done on the table's D call, TRBD1. TRBV21-1 is a recognized pseudogene. This CDR3 spans 18 amino acids. The CDR3 is CASSKRNWTVVMNTEAFF. CDR3 nucleotides: TGTGCCAGCAGCAAAAGGAATTGGACAGTAGTCATGAACACTGAAGCTTTCTTT.

The chain recombines TRBV23-1 with TRBJ1-5, with TRBD1 as a possible D gene (5 bases). TRBV23-1 is flagged as an ORF with uncertain function. Trimming pared 8 bases from V and 9 bases from J, leaving 17 bases between. The CDR3 runs to 13 residues. CDR3: CASVPGPRPPQHF. CDR3 coding DNA: TGCGCCAGCGTGCCGGGACCCCGTCCGCCCCAGCATTTT.

The genes are TRBV5-1 and TRBJ2-1; 10 bases are shared with TRBD2. V shed 1 base, J shed 4 bases, and the junction held 5 bases outside the gene matches. Germline V lookup: CDR1 SGHRS, CDR2 YFSETQ. This CDR3 has 16 residues. The CDR3 nucleotides read TGCGCCAGCAGCTTGCAAACTAGCGGGGCGTACAATGAGCAGTTCTTC. This encodes CASSLQTSGAYNEQFF.

The chain has TRBV29-1 and TRBJ1-4; D call uncertain. CDR1 SQVTM and CDR2 ANQGSEA come from the germline V gene. The CDR3 extends over 13 amino acids. V dropped 5 bases and J dropped 2 bases, with 9 bases sitting between them. The CDR3 DNA sequence: TGCAGCGTTATTTGGGTGACTAATGAAAAACTGTTTTTT. Translating it yields CSVIWVTNEKLFF.

The chain uses TRBV7-3 and TRBJ2-3; 7 nucleotides agree with TRBD2. V dropped 5 bases and J dropped 5; count of bases not matched to a gene: 4. The CDR3 runs to 13 residues. The V gene's germline CDR1 is SGHTA and CDR2 FQGTGA. The CDR3 protein is CASSPPGGDTQYF. CDR3 nucleotides: TGTGCCAGCAGCCCCCCGGGGGGAGATACGCAGTATTTT.

The J gene is TRBJ2-2, the V gene TRBV4-1; 7 bases align to TRBD1. The length of the CDR3 is 14 residues. Unmatched junction bases numbered 2, after V lost 3 bases and J lost 4 bases. Looked up from germline, CDR1 is MGHRA and CDR2 is YSYEKL. CDR3 coding DNA: TGCGCCAGCAGCCAGGGACAGCGCACCGGGGAGCTGTTTTTT. Encoded protein: CASSQGQRTGELFF.

This rearrangement joins TRBV30 to TRBJ2-7; 11 nucleotides line up with TRBD2. The CDR3 spans 17 residues. Germline V gene lookup returns CDR1 GTSNPN and CDR2 SVGIG (reference sequence). V shed 0 bases and J 2 bases; nucleotides not matched to a gene: 9. In DNA, the CDR3 is TGTGCCTGGAGTGTCCTCCCGGGACTAGCGGCAGCCTACGAGCAGTACTTC. Protein product: CAWSVLPGLAAAYEQYF.

The V gene is TRBV4-3, the J gene TRBJ2-3, with 9 bases that match TRBD2. The CDR3 has 14 residues. After removal of 0 bases from V and 5 bases from J, the junction contained 0 bases not matched to a gene. Germline lookup yields CDR1 LGHNA and CDR2 YSLEER. The CDR3 sequence is CASSQEAGGDTQYF. The DNA for the CDR3 is TGCGCCAGCAGCCAAGAAGCGGGAGGAGATACGCAGTATTTT.

This chain uses TRBV5-6 with TRBJ2-2; weak D call: TRBD1 (7 bases). CDR1 is SGHDT and CDR2 is YYEEEE in the germline V gene. Deletions cut 2 bases from V and 3 bases from J, with 14 bases between. The CDR3 sequence is 16 residues long. The CDR3 spells CASSFTGAGYTGELFF. CDR3 in DNA: TGTGCCAGCAGCTTTACAGGGGCGGGATACACCGGGGAGCTGTTTTTT. Together with reference TRBV5-6 and TRBJ2-2, the CDR3 gives the full variable domain: DAGVTQSPTHLIKTRGQQVTLRCSPKSGHDTVSWYQQALGQGPQFIFQYYEEEERQRGNFPDRFSGHQFPNYSSELNVNALLLGDSALYLCASSFTGAGYTGELFFGEGSRLTVL.

This chain links TRBV7-3 with TRBJ2-5; 9 bases align to TRBD1. CDR3 length equals 16 residues. Germline V gene data show CDR1 as SGHTA and CDR2 as FQGTGA. V gave up 2 bases and J gave up 4 bases; unmatched junction bases: 8. CDR3 loop: CASSLGTGTPGETQYF. The CDR3 DNA sequence: TGTGCCAGCAGCTTAGGGACAGGGACCCCTGGAGAGACCCAGTACTTC. Complete variable domain (other parts from reference TRBV7-3 and TRBJ2-5): GAGVSQTPSNKVTEKGKYVELRCDPISGHTALYWYRQSLGQGPEFLIYFQGTGAADDSGLPNDRFFAVRPEGSVSTLKIQRTERGDSAVYLCASSLGTGTPGETQYFGPGTRLLVL.

The CDR3 bases are TGTGCCAGCAGTGAACAGGGGCTTGGAAACACCATATATTTT. Protein product: CASSEQGLGNTIYF. The chain is built from TRBV2 and TRBJ1-3; D possibly corresponds to TRBD1 (6 bases). Per germline, CDR1 SNHLY and CDR2 FYNNEI. Trimming left V 2 bases short and J 3 bases short, with 8 bases between. The CDR3 loop spans 14 amino acids.

This clone was seen only a few times. This chain links TRBV9 with TRBJ1-6, with a weak D call TRBD1 (5 bases). The V end lost 4 bases, the J end lost 2 bases, and 13 bases lay between the germline ends. Germline V gene data show CDR1 as SGDLS and CDR2 as YYNGEE. The CDR3 has 16 residues. CDR3 coding DNA: TGTGCCAGCAGCTTCACAGGTCTTCCCTATAATTCACCCCTCCACTTT. It is translated as CASSFTGLPYNSPLHF.

The chain uses TRBV4-1 and TRBJ1-1, with a tentative D call TRBD1 (6 bases). The germline CDR1 and CDR2 sequences are MGHRA and YSYEKL. V dropped 1 base and J dropped 1 base, with 10 bases sitting between them. The CDR3 totals 15 residues. In DNA, the CDR3 is TGCGCCAGCAGCCAAGGGGTAGGGGGGAACACTGAAGCTTTCTTT. Protein product: CASSQGVGGNTEAFF.

This chain joins TRBV4-1 and TRBJ2-7; TRBD2 matches at 9 bases. In germline, CDR1 is MGHRA, CDR2 YSYEKL. The V gene end was trimmed by 0 bases and the J gene end by 3 bases; junction bases not matched to a gene: 15. This CDR3 spans 19 amino acids. The CDR3 nucleotides are TGCGCCAGCAGCCAAGATCGGCTAGGCCCAGCGGGGGGCAGCTACGAGCAGTACTTC. It yields the protein CASSQDRLGPAGGSYEQYF.

The chain couples TRBV4-1 to TRBJ2-1, with TRBD2 matching 9 bases. The CDR3 consists of 16 residues. Trimming took 3 bases from V and 2 from J; bases not matched to a gene: 5. The V gene's germline CDR1 is MGHRA and CDR2 YSYEKL. The CDR3 bases are TGCGCCAGCAGCCATCCAACTAGCGGGCCCTACAATGAGCAGTTCTTC. This codes for CASSHPTSGPYNEQFF.

In its sample, this clone was seen a few times. The V gene is TRBV7-2, the J gene TRBJ1-2; 8 bases match TRBD1. With V trimmed by 5 bases and J by 3 bases, 5 bases remained unmatched. The CDR3 is made up of 14 amino acids. In germline, CDR1 is SGHTA, CDR2 FQGNSA. CDR3 loop: CASSPGQGDYGYTF. For the CDR3, the DNA is TGTGCCAGCAGCCCCGGACAGGGCGACTATGGCTACACCTTC.

This clone has only one observation. This sequence joins TRBV5-6 and TRBJ1-1; the D gene is possibly TRBD1 (5 bases). The CDR3 length is 18 residues. The V gene's germline CDR1 is SGHDT and CDR2 YYEEEE. With 0 bases removed from V and 4 bases from J, the gap between germline ends came to 22 bases. CDR3 sequence (DNA): TGTGCCAGCAGCTTGGAACAACAGGAGTCGTTGGTATCCACTGAAGCTTTCTTT. Amino acids: CASSLEQQESLVSTEAFF.

The chain employs TRBV12-5 and TRBJ1-5, with unresolved D. CDR1 is LGHNT, CDR2 FRNRAP, per germline. Trimming left V 3 bases short and J 3 bases short, with 15 bases between. The length of the CDR3 is 16 residues. The CDR3 region is CASGFLPEQTNQPQHF. In DNA, the CDR3 is TGTGCTAGTGGTTTTCTCCCGGAACAGACCAATCAGCCCCAGCATTTT.

The rearrangement uses TRBV4-1 and TRBJ2-7; a possible D gene is TRBD2 (5 bases). Germline V CDR1 and CDR2: MGHRA, YSYEKL. Trimming left V 0 bases short and J 5 bases short, with 11 bases between. The CDR3 sequence is 14 residues long. CDR3 DNA: TGCGCCAGCAGCCAAGACTCCCTCGGGGACGAGCAGTACTTC. It encodes CASSQDSLGDEQYF.

This chain connects TRBV11-2 to TRBJ1-2, with D maybe TRBD1 (6 bases). The CDR3 consists of 14 residues. Between the trimmed V and J ends, which lost 3 bases and 6 bases, there was a span of 14 bases. Germline CDR1 and CDR2: SGHAT and FQNNGV. The CDR3 DNA is TGTGCCAGCAGCTTGGCCAGGGGCAGGGATGGCTACACCTTC. This codes for CASSLARGRDGYTF.

CDR3 loop: CASSYSAGRNEQYF. CDR3 DNA: TGTGCCAGCAGTTACTCAGCGGGGAGGAACGAGCAGTACTTC. The gene calls are TRBV6-5 and TRBJ2-7; 7 bases match TRBD2. Germline V gene sequence: CDR1 MNHEY, CDR2 SVGAGI. The CDR3 runs 14 residues. The junction had 4 bases not matched to a gene; V was cut back by 0 bases and J by 5 bases.